This TCR beta chain was obtained from a study of T cells in Graves' hyperthyroidism and ophthalmopathy. Study in general: It was at initial diagnosis, before any treatment, that peripheral blood was collected. The study's findings and limits: Ophthalmopathy, which appeared later, was predicted by the model a median about 6 months before onset.

CDR3 length: 15 residues. Germline V gene lookup returns CDR1 MNHEY and CDR2 SMNVEV (reference sequence). Germline trimming cut 4 bases from V and 8 bases from J; bases unmatched to any gene: 8. RNA transcripts yielded amplified TCR beta CDR3 regions. Carried out on the TCR CDR3, a first-round RT-PCR used the HTBI primer set. TCRdb fed the multiplex PCR reads into MiXCR, producing one record per CDR3 protein. The table has 600,000 or so distinct CDR3 sequences, 15% to 20% seen once. It was uncontrolled infection, other autoimmune disease, pregnancy or lactation that excluded patients. Turning to this clonotype: Its specificity is unknown.

Sequencing was performed on blood. The V gene is TRBV27, the J gene TRBJ1-4, with TRBD1 matching 9 bases. The source of this sequence is a woman under 40 with Graves' hyperthyroidism. For the CDR3, the DNA is TGTGCCAGCAGTTCCCCCGGGACAGGGACAGAAAAACTGTTTTTT. Amino acid sequence: CASSSPGTGTEKLFF.